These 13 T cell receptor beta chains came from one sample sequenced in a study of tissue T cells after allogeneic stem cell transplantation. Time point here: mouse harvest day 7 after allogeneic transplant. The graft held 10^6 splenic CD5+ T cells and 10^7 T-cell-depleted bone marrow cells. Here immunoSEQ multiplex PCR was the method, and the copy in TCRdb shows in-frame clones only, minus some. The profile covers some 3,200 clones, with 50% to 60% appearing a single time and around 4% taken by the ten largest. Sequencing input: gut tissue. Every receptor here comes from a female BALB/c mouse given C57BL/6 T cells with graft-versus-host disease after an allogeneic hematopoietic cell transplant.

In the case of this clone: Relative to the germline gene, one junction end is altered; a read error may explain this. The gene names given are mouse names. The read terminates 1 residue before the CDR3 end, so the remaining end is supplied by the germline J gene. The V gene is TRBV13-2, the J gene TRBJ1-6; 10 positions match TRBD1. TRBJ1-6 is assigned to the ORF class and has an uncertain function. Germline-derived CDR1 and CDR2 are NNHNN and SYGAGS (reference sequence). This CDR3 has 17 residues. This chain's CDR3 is CASDDPGQGPYNSPLYF. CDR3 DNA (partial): TGTGCCAGCGATGATCCGGGACAGGGGCCCTATAATTCGCCCCTCTAC.

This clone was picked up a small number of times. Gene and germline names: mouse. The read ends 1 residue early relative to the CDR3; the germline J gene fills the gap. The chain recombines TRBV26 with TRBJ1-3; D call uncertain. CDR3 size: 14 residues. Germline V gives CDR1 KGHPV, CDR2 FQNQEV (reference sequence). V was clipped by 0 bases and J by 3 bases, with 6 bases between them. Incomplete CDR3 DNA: TGTGCCAGCAGTCTGTCAGGGAATGGAAATACGCTCTAT. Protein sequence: CASSLSGNGNTLY. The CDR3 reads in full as CASSLSGNGNTLYF.

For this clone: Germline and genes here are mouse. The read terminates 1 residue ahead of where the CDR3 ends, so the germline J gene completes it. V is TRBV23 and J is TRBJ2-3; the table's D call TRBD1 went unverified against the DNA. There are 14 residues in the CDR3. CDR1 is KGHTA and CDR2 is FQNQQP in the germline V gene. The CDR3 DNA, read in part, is TGCTCCAGCAGTCCCACAGTGAGTGCAGAAACGCTGTAT. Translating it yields CSSSPTVSAETLY. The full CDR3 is CSSSPTVSAETLYF.

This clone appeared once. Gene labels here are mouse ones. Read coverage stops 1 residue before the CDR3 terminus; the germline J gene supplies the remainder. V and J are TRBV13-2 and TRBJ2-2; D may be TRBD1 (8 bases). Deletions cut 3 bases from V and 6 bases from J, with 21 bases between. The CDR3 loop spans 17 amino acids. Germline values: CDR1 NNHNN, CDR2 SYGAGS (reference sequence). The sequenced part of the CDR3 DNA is TGTGCCAGCGGTGTCGTCAACAGGGGGGGGAACCCCGGGCAGCTCTAC. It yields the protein CASGVVNRGGNPGQLY. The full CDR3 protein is CASGVVNRGGNPGQLYF.

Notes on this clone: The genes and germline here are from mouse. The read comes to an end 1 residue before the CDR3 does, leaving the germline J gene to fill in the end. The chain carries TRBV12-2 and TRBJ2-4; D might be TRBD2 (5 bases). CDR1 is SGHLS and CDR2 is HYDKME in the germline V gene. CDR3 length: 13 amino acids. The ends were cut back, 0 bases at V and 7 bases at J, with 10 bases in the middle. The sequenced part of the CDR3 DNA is TGTGCCAGCTCTCTCGCTGGGAGGGACACCTTGTAC. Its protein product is CASSLAGRDTLY. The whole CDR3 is CASSLAGRDTLYF.

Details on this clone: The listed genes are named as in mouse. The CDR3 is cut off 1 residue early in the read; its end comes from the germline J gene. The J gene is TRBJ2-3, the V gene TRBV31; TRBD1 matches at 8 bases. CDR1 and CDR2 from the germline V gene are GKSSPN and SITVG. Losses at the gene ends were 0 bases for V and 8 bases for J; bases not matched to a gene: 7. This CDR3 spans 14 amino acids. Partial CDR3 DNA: TGTGCCTGGAGTCTTTTCCAACAGGGGGGAACGCTGTAT. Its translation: CAWSLFQQGGTLY. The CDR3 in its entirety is CAWSLFQQGGTLYF.

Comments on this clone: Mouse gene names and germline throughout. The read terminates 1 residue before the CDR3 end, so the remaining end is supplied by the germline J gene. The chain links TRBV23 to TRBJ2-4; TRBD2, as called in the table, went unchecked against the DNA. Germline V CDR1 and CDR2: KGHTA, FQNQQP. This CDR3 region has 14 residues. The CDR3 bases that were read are TGCTCCAGCAGGGGGACTGGGGGTCAAAACACCTTGTAC. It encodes CSSRGTGGQNTLY. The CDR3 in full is CSSRGTGGQNTLYF.

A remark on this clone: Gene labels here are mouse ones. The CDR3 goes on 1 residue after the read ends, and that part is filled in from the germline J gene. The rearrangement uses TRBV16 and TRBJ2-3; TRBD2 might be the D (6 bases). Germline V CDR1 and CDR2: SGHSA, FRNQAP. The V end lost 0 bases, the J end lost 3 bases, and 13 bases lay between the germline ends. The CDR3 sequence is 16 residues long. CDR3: CASSLDGGGRAETLYF. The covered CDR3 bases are TGTGCAAGCAGCTTAGATGGGGGTGGGAGGGCAGAAACGCTGTAT.

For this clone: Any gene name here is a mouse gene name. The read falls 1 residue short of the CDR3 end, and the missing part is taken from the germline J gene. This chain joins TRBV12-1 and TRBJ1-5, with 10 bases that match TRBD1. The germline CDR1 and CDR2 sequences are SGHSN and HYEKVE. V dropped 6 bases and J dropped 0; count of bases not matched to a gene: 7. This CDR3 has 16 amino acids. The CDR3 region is CASSSGQGINNQAPLF. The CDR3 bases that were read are TGTGCCAGCAGCTCGGGACAGGGGATTAACAACCAGGCTCCGCTT.

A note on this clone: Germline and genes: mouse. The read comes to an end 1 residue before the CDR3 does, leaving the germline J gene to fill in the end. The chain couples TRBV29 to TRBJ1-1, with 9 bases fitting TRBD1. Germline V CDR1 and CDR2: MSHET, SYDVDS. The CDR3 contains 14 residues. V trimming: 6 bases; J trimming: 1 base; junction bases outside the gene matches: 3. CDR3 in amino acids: CASSWGQGNTEVFF. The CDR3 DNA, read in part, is TGTGCTAGCAGCTGGGGACAGGGGAACACAGAAGTCTTC.

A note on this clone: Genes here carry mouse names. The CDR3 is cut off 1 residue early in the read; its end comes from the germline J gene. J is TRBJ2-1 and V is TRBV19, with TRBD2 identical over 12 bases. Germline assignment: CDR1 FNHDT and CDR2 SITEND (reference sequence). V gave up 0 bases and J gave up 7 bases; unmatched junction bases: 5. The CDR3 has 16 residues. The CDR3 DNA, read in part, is TGTGCCAGCAGTATAGGACTGGGGGGGCGAGGGGCTGAGCAGTTC. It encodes CASSIGLGGRGAEQF. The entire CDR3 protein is CASSIGLGGRGAEQFF. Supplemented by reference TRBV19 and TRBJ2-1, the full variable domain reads GGIITQTPKFLIGQEGQKLTLKCQQNFNHDTMYWYRQDSGKGLRLIYYSITENDLQKGDLSEGYDASREKKSSFSLTVTSAQKNEMAVFLCASSIGLGGRGAEQFFGPGTRLTVL.

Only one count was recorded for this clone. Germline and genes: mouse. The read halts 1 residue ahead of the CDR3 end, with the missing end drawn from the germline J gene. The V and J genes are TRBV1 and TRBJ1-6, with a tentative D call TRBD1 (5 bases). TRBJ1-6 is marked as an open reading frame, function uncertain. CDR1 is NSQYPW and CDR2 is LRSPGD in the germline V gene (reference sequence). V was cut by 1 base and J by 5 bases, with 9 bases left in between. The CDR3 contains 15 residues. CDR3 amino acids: CTCSAGVGHNSPLYF. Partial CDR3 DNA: TGCACCTGCAGTGCAGGGGTGGGGCATAATTCGCCCCTCTAC.

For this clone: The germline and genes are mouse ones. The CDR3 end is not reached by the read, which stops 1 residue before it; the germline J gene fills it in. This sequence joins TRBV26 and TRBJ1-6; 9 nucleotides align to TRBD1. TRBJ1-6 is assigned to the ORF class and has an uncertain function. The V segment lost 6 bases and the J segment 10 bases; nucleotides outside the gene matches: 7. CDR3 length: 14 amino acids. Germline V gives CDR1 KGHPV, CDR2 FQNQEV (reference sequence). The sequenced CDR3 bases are TGTGCCAGCAGCGGGACAGGGAGGGGGTCGCCCCTCTAC. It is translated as CASSGTGRGSPLY. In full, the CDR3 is CASSGTGRGSPLYF.